The present entry profiles one TCR beta chain with its context. Its antigen is unknown. This sample was taken from a study of shared clonotypes between healthy human individuals. Regarding the study as a whole: Some clonotypes were shared by all four sorted-subset donors, while others were not shared. The non-shared ones had lower generation probabilities than the shared ones.

This CDR3 has 15 amino acids. Trimming took 0 bases from V and 2 from J, leaving 11 bases between them. Germline values: CDR1 LGHNA, CDR2 YSLEER. Assay used: immunoSEQ multiplex PCR; TCRdb lists only in-frame clones, some missing. The sample carries about 2.5 million clones, around 93% recorded once. Healthy and HIV-negative, the adult donors had no recent acute infections or vaccinations. All of the donors resided in Nashville, Tennessee, and each was a Caucasian adult. Subsets obtained from CD4+ cells comprised CD45RA+ naive and CD45RA-negative memory cells. The clonotype comes from a man between 18 and 35 years old in good health. Some clones in this sample may be carry-over from other donors' samples. Sequenced input: naive CD4+ T cells from PBMCs. Subset described: CD45RA+ positively selected. The gene calls are TRBV4-3 and TRBJ2-7, with a weak D call TRBD1 (5 bases). In nucleotides, the CDR3 is TGCGCCAGCAGCCAAGATCAGGGTCGGACCTACGAGCAGTACTTC. It specifies CASSQDQGRTYEQYF.